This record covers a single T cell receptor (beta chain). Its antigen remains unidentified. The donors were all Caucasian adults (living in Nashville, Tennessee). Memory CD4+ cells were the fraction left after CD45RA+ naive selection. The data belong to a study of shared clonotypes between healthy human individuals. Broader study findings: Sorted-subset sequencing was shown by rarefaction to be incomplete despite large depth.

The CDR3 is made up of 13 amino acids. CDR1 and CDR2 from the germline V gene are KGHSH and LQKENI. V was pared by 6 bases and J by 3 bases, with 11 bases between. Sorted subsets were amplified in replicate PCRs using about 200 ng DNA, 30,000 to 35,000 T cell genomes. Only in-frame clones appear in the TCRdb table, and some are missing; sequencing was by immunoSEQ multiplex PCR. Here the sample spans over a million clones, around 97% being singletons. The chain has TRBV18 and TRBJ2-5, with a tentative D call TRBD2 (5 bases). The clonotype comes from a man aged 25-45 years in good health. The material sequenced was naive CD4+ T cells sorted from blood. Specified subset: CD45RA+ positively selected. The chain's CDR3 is CASSPGFEETQYF. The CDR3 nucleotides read TGTGCCAGCTCGCCGGGATTCGAAGAGACCCAGTACTTC.